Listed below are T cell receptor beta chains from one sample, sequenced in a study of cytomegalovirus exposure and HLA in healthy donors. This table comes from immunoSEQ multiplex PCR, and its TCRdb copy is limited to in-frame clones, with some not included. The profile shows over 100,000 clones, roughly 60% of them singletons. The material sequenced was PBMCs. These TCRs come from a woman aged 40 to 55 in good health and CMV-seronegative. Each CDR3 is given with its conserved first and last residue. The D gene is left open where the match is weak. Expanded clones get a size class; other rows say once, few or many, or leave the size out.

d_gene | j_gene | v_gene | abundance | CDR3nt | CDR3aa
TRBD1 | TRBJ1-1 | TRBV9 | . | TGTGCCAGCGGCAGGGGGCCCGACCTGAACACTGAAGATTTCTTT | CASGRGPDLNTEDFF
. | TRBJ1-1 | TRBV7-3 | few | TGTGCCAGCAGCTTTCGCAGGGGACGGCACACTGAAGCTTTCTTT | CASSFRRGRHTEAFF
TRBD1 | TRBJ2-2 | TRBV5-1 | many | TGCGCCAGCAGCTTGGCGAGGACAGGGGTTGGGACCGGGGAGCTGTTTTTT | CASSLARTGVGTGELFF
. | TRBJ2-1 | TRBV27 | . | TGTGCCAGCAGTTTCCTAAGGGGTGAGCAGTTCTTC | CASSFLRGEQFF
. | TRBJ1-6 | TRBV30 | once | TGTGCCTGGAGTGTTGGAGGGGATGGGGCACCCCTCCACTTT | CAWSVGGDGAPLHF
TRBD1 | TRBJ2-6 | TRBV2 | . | TGTGCCAGCAGCGGAACTTCTGACAGGGCGGTCAACGTCCTGACTTTC | CASSGTSDRAVNVLTF
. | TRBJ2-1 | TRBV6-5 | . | TGTGCCAGCAGGGGTGACAGTCACAATGAGCAGTTCTTC | CASRGDSHNEQFF
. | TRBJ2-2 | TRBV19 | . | TGTGCCAGTAGTATTGACAGTAGAACCGGGGAGCTGTTTTTT | CASSIDSRTGELFF
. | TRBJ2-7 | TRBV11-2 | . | TGTGCCAGCAGCCCTACCCGGTGGGCCCGTGGTCTCTCCTACGAGCAGTACTTC | CASSPTRWARGLSYEQYF
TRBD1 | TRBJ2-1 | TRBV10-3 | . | TGTGCCATCAGTCGGGACAGGGGGCAAGAGCAGTTCTTC | CAISRDRGQEQFF
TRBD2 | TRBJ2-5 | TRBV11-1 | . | TGTGCCAGCAGCCCCCGGACTAGCGGGGGGGAGACCCAGTACTTC | CASSPRTSGGETQYF
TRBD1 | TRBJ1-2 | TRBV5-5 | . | TGTGCCAGCAGCTGGGACAGGGCCTATGGCTACACCTTC | CASSWDRAYGYTF
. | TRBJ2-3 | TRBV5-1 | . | TGCGCCAGCAGCTTGGATCTTTATACGCAGTATTTT | CASSLDLYTQYF
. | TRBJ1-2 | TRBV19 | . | TGTGCCAGTAGCGGGGTCATAGATGGCTACACCTTC | CASSGVIDGYTF
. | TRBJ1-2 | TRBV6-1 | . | TGTGCCAGCAGTGAAAATGGACACGACGGCTACACCTTC | CASSENGHDGYTF
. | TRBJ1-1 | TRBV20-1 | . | TGCAGTGCTAGAACGGAGTTTGAAGCTTTCTTT | CSARTEFEAFF
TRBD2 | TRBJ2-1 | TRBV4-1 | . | TGCGCCAGCAGCCAAGGCCACGTTCTTCTAGCGGGGAATGAGCAGTTCTTC | CASSQGHVLLAGNEQFF
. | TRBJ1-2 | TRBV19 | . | TGTGCCAGTAGTATGGGTACAGGGCGCGGCTACACCTTC | CASSMGTGRGYTF
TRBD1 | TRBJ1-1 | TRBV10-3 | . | TGTGCCATTAGACAGGGTACGAACACTGGAGCTTTCTTT | CAIRQGTNTGAFF
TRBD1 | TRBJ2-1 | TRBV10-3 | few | TGTGCCATCAGTGAGACAGGGGTGGGCAATGAGCAGTTCTTC | CAISETGVGNEQFF
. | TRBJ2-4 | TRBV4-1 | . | TGCGCCAGCAGCCAAGCAGACAGTTCAGCCAAAAACATTCAGTACTTC | CASSQADSSAKNIQYF
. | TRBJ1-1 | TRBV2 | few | TGTGCCAGCAGTGAATCTCCTGGAGGTACTGAAGCTTTCTTT | CASSESPGGTEAFF
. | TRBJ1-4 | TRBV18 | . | TGTGCCAGCTCACCGCCGATGGGGCTTAATGAAAAACTGTTTTTT | CASSPPMGLNEKLFF
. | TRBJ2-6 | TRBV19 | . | TGTGCCAGTAAGGACTGGGCCAACGTCCTGACTTTC | CASKDWANVLTF
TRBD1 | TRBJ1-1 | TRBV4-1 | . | TGCGCCAGCAGCCGCAGCCGGGACAGGAGTGATGAAGCTTTCTTT | CASSRSRDRSDEAFF
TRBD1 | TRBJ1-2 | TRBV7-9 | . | TGTGCCAGCAGACGCGGACAGGGGGCTGCTGGCTACACCTTC | CASRRGQGAAGYTF
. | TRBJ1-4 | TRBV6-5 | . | TGTGCCAGCAGTTACGAAGTGATCGGGGAAAAACTGTTTTTT | CASSYEVIGEKLFF
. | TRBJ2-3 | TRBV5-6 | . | TGTGCCAGCGCCCGACTTACCTTCCGCACAGATACGCAGTATTTT | CASARLTFRTDTQYF
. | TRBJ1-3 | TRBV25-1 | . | TGTGCTTCTCAGACAGTGAGGGGAAACACCATATATTTT | CASQTVRGNTIYF
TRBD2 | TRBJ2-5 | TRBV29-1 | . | TGCAGCGTTGATCGCGGGGGGCAAGAGACCCAGTACTTC | CSVDRGGQETQYF
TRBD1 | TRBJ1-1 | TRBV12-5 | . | TGTGCTAGCCGATCCGGGACAGGGGATCGGAACACTGAAGCTTTCTTT | CASRSGTGDRNTEAFF
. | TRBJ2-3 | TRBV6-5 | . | TGTGCCAGCAGGGGACCAGGGGCGCAGTATTTT | CASRGPGAQYF
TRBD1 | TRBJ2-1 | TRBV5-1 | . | TGCGCCAGCAGCTTACAGGGGAATGAGCGGTTCTTC | CASSLQGNERFF
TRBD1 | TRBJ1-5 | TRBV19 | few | TGTGCCAGTAGTGCGTCCAGGGGGCGTGGGAAGGGCAATCAGCCCCAGCATTTT | CASSASRGRGKGNQPQHF
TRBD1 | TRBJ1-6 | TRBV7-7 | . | TGTGCCAGCAGCTTAGACGGGGGCAGGGGGGATAATTCACCCCTCCACTTT | CASSLDGGRGDNSPLHF
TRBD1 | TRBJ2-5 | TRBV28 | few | TGTGCCAGCAGTTTAATTGCAGGGGGCTCAACCAAGCAGTACTTC | CASSLIAGGSTKQYF
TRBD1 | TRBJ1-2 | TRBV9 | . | TGTGCCAGCAGCCGGGGACAGGGCGGCAACTATGGCTACACCTTC | CASSRGQGGNYGYTF
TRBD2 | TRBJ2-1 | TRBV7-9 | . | TGTGCCAGCAGCTTAGCTAGCGGGGGGTTGGGGAGGACCGATGAGCAGTTCTTC | CASSLASGGLGRTDEQFF
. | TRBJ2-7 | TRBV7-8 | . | TGTGCCAGCAGCTTAGTTGGGGCCGCCGGCTACGAGCAGTACTTC | CASSLVGAAGYEQYF
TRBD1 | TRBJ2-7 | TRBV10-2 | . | TGCGCCAGCACCACGACAGGGGGCTACGAGCAGTACTTC | CASTTTGGYEQYF
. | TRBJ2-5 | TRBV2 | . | TGTGCCGGTAGCAGGGAGGGGGAGGAGACCCAGTACTTC | CAGSREGEETQYF
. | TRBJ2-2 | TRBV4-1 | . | TGCGCCAGCAGCCAAGGGCACAACACCGGGGAGCTGTTTTTT | CASSQGHNTGELFF
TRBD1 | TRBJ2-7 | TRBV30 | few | TGTGCCTGGAGTGCGGGACAGGGGGCCTACGAGCAGTACTTC | CAWSAGQGAYEQYF
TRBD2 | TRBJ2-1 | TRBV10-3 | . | TGTGCCATCAGGGGGGGGACTAGGGTTCCCACCTCCTACAATGAGCAGTTCTTC | CAIRGGTRVPTSYNEQFF
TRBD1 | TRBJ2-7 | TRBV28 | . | TGTGCCAGCAGTTTAGGGACAGGACCCTACGAGCAGTACTTC | CASSLGTGPYEQYF
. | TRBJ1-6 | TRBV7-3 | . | TGTGCCAGCAGCTTAAAGGGGGGGAATTCACCCCTCCACTTT | CASSLKGGNSPLHF
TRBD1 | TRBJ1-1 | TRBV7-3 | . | TGTGCCAGCAGCCCACAGGGGACTCACACTGAAGCTTTCTTT | CASSPQGTHTEAFF
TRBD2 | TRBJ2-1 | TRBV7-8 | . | TGTGCCAGCAGGACAGCGGGGAGGACCTACAATGAGCAGTTCTTC | CASRTAGRTYNEQFF
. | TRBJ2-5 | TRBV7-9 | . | TGTGCCAGCAGCCCCGGACTCCGGGAGACCCAGTACTTC | CASSPGLRETQYF